This T cell receptor (beta chain) is from a study of blood T cells in healthy people across ages. General study results and limits: The donors' CMV status was not determined, possibly confounding changes in expanded clonotypes. Getting older went along with TCR beta diversity per million T cells dropping roughly linearly.

This clonotype was counted a few times. Its specificity is not known. Total RNA, at least 6 micrograms per sample, was extracted from PBMCs. Together with a sample-barcoded 5' primer, a J-beta primer mix was included in a second PCR lasting about 7 to 12 cycles. Using its own MiXCR run on the 5' RACE reads, TCRdb lists one record per CDR3 protein. Found here are fewer than 700,000 distinct CDR3 sequences, around half of them singletons; the top ten hold roughly 25%. From germline, CDR1 is LGHNA and CDR2 YSLEER. The V end lost 4 bases, the J end lost 3 bases, and 17 bases lay between the germline ends. The CDR3 runs to 16 residues.

Material: blood. The chain employs TRBV4-3 and TRBJ2-3; D is possibly TRBD1 or TRBD2 (5 bases each). This receptor was obtained from a man older than 75 in good health. CDR3 DNA: TGCGCCAGCAGCCCGGGATCTCAGGGTGGAACAGATACGCAGTATTTT. Residues: CASSPGSQGGTDTQYF.